This TCR beta chain was observed in a study of spatial heterogeneity in lung cancer. The sample's time point: sample taken at primary tumor resection. From tumor, nontumor lung or frozen PBMC, whole RNA was taken unsorted for sequencing. More than 70 TRACERx patients with early, untreated non-small cell lung cancer donated samples. Germline V gene sequence: CDR1 KGHDR, CDR2 SFDVKD. The V end lost 10 bases, the J end lost 1 base, and 15 bases lay between the germline ends. The CDR3 spans 14 residues. On each TCR cDNA molecule, a unique molecular identifier was present. A single record per CDR3 protein comes from TCRdb applying MiXCR to the 5' RACE reads. The repertoire consists of 60,000 to 65,000 distinct CDR3 sequences, with about 8% occurring once and the leading ten covering over 13%.

The chain joins TRBV24-1 to TRBJ2-5; D gene uncertain. The material was PBMCs, obtained at surgery. The sequence was collected from a female donor with early-stage non-small cell lung cancer. CDR3 region: CATSSGGAQETQYF. CDR3 nucleotide sequence: TGTGCCACGTCCTCCGGCGGAGCCCAAGAGACCCAGTACTTC.